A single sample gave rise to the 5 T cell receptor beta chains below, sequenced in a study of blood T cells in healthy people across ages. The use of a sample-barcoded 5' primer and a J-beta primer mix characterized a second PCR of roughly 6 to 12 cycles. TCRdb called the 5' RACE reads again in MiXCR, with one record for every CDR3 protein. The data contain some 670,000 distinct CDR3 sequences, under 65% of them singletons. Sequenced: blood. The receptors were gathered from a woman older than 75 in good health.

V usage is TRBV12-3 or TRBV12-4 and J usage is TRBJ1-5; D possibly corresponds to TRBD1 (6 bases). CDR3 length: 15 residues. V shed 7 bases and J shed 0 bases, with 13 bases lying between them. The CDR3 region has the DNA TGTGCCAGCAAGGGGGAGCTTAATAGCAATCAGCCCCAGCATTTT. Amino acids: CASKGELNSNQPQHF.

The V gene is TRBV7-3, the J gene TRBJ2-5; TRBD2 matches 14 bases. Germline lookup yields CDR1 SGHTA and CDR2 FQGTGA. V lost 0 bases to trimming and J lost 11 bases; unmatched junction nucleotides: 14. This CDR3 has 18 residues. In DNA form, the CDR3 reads TGTGCCAGCAGCTTAACGTCGACTAGCGGGAGGGGTAGGAATGAGCAGTACTTC. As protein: CASSLTSTSGRGRNEQYF.

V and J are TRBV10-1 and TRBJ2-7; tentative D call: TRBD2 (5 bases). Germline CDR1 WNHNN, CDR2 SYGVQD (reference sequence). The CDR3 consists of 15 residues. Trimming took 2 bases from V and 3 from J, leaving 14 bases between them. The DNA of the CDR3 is TGCGCCAGCAGTGAGACCCGGACTGGGAGCTACGAGCAGTACGTC. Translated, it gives CASSETRTGSYEQYV.

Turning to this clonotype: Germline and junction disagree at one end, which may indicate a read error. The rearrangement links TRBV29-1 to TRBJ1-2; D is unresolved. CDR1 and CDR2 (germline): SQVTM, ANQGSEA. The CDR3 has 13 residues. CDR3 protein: CSVEGTVNYGYTF. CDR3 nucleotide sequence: TGCAGCGTTGAAGGCACCGTGAACTATGGTTACACCTTC.

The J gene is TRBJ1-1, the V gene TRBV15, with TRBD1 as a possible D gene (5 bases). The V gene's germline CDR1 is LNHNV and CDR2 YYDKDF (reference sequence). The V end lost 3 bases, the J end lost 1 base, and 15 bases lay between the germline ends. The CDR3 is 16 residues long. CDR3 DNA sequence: TGTGCCACCAGCAGGGCCTCGTGGCAGGGGAACACTGAAGCTTTCTTT. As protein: CATSRASWQGNTEAFF.